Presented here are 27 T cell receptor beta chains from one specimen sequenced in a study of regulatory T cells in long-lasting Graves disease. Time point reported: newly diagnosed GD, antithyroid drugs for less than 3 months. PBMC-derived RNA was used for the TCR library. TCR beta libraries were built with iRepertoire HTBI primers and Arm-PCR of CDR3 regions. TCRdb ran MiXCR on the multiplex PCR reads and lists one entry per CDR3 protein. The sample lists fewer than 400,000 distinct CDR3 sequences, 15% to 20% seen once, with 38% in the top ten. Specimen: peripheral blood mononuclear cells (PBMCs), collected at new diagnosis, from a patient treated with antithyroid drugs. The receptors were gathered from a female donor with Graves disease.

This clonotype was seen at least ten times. The DNA for the CDR3 is TGTGCCAGCAGCCAGAGGACAGCTGAGGATTCACCCCTCCACTTT. Its protein product is CASSQRTAEDSPLHF. The V and J genes are TRBV5-5 and TRBJ1-6; TRBD1 might be the D (6 bases). V was trimmed by 4 bases and J by 8 bases, leaving 16 bases between them. The germline CDR1 and CDR2 sequences are SGHKS and YYEKEE (reference sequence). This CDR3 comprises 15 residues.

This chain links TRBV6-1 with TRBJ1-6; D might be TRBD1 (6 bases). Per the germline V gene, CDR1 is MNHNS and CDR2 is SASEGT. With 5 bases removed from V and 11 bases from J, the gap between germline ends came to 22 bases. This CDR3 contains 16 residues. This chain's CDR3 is CASSPSHRRGNPPLHF. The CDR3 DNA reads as TGTGCCAGCAGTCCCTCCCACCGGAGGGGGAATCCACCCCTCCACTTT.

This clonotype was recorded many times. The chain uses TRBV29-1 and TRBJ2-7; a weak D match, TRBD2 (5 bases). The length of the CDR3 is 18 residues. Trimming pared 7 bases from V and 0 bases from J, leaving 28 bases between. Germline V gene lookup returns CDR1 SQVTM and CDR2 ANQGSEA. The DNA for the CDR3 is TGCAGCGCGGCTTCGGGGAAACGAGCGTTACTAAACTCCTACGAGCAGTACTTC. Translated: CSAASGKRALLNSYEQYF.

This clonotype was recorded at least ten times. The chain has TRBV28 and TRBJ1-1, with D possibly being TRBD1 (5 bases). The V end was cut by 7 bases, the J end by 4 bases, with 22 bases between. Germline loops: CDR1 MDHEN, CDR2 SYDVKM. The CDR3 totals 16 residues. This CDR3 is CASNPTSGGFSTEAFF. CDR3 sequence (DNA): TGTGCCAGCAACCCGACGAGCGGGGGGTTTAGCACTGAAGCTTTCTTT.

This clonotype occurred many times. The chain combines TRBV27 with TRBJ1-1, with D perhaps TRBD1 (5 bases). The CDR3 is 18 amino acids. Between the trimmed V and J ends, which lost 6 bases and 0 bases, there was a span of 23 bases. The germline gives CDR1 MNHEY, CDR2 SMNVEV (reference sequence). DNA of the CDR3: TGTGCCAGCAGACTTTATTGGTGGGGCGGGAGAATGAACACTGAAGCTTTCTTT. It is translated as CASRLYWWGGRMNTEAFF.

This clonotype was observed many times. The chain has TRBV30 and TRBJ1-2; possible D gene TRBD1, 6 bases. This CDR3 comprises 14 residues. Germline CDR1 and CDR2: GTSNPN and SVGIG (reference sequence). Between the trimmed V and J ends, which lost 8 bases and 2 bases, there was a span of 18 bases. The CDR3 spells CAGGGLVRNYGYTF. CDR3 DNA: TGTGCCGGAGGGGGACTAGTGAGGAACTATGGCTACACCTTC.

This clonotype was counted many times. The CDR3 protein is CASSYTQGHQPQHF. For the CDR3, the DNA is TGTGCCAGCAGCTATACACAGGGTCATCAGCCCCAGCATTTT. The chain uses TRBV27 and TRBJ1-5, with D possibly TRBD1 on 6 matching bases. CDR1 and CDR2 from the germline V gene are MNHEY and SMNVEV (reference sequence). V was cut by 6 bases and J by 5 bases, with 14 bases left in between. This CDR3 has 14 amino acids.

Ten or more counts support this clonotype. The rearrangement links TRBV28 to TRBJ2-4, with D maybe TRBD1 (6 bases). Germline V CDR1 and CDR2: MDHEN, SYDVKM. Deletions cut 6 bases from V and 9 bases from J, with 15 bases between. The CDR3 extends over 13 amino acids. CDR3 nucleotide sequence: TGTGCCAGCAGCGCGGACAGACGGGGCATTCAGTACTTC. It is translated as CASSADRRGIQYF.

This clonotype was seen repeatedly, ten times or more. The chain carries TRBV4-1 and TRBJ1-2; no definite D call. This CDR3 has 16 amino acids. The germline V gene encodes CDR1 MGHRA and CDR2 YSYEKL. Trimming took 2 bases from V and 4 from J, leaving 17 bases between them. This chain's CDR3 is CASSQNRDGFVYGYTF. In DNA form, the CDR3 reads TGCGCCAGCAGCCAAAATCGGGATGGTTTCGTCTATGGCTACACCTTC.

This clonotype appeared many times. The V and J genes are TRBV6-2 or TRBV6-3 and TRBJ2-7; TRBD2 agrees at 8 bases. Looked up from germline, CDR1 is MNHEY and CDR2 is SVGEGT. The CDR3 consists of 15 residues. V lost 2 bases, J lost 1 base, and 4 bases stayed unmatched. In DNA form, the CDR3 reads TGTGCCAGCAGTTACACACTAGCGGATTCCTACGAGCAGTACTTC. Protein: CASSYTLADSYEQYF.

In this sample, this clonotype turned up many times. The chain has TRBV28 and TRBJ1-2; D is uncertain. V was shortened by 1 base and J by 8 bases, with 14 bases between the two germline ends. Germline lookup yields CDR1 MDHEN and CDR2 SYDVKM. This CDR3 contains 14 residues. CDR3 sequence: CASSLSGPSPGYTF. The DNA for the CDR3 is TGTGCCAGCAGTTTATCAGGCCCGTCTCCCGGCTACACCTTC.

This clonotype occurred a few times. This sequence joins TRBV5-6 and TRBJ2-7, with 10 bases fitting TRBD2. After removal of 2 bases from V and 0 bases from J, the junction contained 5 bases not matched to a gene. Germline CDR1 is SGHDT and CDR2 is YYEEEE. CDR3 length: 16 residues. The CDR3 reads CASSFPSGSNSYEQYF. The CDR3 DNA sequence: TGTGCCAGCAGCTTCCCTAGCGGGAGTAACTCCTACGAGCAGTACTTC.

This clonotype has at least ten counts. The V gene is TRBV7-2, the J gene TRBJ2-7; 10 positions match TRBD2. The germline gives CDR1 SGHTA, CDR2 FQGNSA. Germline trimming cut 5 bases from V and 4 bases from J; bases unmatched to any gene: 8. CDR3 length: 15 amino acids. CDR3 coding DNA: TGTGCCAGCAGCGTACAGGCTAGCGGGAGTTACGAGCAGTACTTC. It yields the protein CASSVQASGSYEQYF.

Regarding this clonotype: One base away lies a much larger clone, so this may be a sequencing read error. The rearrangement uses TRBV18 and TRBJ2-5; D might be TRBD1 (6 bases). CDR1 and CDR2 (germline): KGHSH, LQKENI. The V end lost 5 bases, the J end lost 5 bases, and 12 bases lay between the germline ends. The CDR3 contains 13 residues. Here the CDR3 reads CASSAGDRETQYF. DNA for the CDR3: TGTGCCAGCTCAGCAGGGGACCGGGAGACCCAGTACTTC. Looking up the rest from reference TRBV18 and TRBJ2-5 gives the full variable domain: NAGVMQNPRHLVRRRGQEARLRCSPMKGHSHVYWYRQLPEEGLKFMVYLQKENIIDESGMPKERFSAEFPKEGPSILRIQQVVRGDSAAYFCASSAGDRETQYFGPGTRLLVL.

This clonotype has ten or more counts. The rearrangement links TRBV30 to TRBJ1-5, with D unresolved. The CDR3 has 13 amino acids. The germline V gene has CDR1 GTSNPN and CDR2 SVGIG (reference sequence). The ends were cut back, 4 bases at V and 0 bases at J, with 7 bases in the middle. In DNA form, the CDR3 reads TGTGCCTGGACGGAAGATAGCAATCAGCCCCAGCATTTT. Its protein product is CAWTEDSNQPQHF.

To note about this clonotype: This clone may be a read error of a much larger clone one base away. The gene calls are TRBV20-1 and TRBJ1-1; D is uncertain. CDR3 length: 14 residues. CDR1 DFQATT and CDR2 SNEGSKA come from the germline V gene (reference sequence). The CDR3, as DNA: TGCAGTGCTAGATCACCGGGTCGGAACACTGGAGCTTTCTTT. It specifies CSARSPGRNTGAFF.

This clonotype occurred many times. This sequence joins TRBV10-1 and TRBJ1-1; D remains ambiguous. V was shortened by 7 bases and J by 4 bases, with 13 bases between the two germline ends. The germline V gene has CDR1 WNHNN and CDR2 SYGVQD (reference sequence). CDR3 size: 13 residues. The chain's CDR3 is CASKAFPGTEAFF. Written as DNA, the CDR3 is TGCGCCAGCAAGGCCTTTCCGGGCACTGAAGCTTTCTTT.

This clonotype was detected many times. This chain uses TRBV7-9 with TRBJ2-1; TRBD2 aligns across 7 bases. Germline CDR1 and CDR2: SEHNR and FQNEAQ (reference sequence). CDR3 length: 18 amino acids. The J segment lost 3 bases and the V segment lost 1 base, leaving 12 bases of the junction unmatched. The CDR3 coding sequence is TGTGCCAGCAGCTTAGTTAGTTGGCGGGAGCTCAGCTACAATGAGCAGTTCTTC. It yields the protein CASSLVSWRELSYNEQFF.

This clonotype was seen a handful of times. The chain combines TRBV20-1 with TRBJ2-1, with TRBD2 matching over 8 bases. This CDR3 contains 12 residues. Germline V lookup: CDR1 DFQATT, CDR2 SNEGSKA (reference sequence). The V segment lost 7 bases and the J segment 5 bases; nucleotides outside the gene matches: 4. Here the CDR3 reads CSVQLADNEQFF. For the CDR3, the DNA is TGCAGTGTCCAACTAGCGGACAATGAGCAGTTCTTC.

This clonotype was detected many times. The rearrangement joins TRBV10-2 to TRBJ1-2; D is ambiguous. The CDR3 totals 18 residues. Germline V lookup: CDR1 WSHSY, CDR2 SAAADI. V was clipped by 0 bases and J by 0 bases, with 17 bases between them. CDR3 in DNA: TGCGCCAGCAGTGAGTCGTGGAGGCCCACCCCAGCTAACTATGGCTACACCTTC. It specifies CASSESWRPTPANYGYTF.

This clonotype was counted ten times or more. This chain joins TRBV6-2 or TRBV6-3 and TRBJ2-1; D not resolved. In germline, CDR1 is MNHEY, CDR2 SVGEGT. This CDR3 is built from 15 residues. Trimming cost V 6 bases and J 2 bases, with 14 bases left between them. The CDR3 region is CASRFQPQPYNEQFF. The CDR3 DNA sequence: TGTGCCAGCAGGTTCCAGCCGCAGCCCTACAATGAGCAGTTCTTC.

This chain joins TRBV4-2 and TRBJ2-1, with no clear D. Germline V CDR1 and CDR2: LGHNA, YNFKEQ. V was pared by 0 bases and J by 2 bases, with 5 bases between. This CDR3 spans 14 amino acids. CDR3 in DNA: TGTGCCAGCAGCCAAGAAGGAGCCTACAATGAGCAGTTCTTC. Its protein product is CASSQEGAYNEQFF.

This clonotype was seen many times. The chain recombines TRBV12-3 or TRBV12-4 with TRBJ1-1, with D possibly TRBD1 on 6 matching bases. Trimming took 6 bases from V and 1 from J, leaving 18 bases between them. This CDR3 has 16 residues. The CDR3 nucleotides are TGTGCCAGCAGGCCCAGAACACAGGGATCGAACACTGAAGCTTTCTTT. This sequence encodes CASRPRTQGSNTEAFF.

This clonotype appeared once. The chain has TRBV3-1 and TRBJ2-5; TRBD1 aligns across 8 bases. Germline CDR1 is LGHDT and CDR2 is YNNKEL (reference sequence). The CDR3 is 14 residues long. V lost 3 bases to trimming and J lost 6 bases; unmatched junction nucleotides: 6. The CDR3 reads CASSQGTGLQTQYF. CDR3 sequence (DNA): TGTGCCAGCAGCCAGGGGACAGGATTGCAGACCCAGTACTTC.

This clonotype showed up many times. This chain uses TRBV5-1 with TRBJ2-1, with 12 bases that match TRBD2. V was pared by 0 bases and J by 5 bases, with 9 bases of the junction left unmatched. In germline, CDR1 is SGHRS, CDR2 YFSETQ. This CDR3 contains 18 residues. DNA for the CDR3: TGCGCCAGCAGCTTGGTACCCTCACTAGCGGGAGGAGACAATGAGCAGTTCTTC. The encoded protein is CASSLVPSLAGGDNEQFF. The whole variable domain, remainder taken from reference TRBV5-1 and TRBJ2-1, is KAGVTQTPRYLIKTRGQQVTLSCSPISGHRSVSWYQQTPGQGLQFLFEYFSETQRNKGNFPGRFSGRQFSNSRSEMNVSTLELGDSALYLCASSLVPSLAGGDNEQFFGPGTRLTVL.

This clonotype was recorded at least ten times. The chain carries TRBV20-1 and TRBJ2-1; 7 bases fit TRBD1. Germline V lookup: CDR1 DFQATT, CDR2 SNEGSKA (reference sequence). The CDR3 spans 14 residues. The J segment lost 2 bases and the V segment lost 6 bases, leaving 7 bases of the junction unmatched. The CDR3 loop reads CSARLGQAYNEQFF. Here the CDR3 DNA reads TGCAGTGCCCGACTTGGACAGGCCTACAATGAGCAGTTCTTC.

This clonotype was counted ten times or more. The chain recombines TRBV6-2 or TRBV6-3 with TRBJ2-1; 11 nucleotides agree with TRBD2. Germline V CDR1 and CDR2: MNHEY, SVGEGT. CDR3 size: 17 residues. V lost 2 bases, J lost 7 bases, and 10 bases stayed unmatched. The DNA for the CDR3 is TGTGCCAGCAGTTACGATCCCGTAGCGGGAGGGCCTAATGAGCAGTTCTTC. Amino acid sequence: CASSYDPVAGGPNEQFF.